One and the same sample provided the 30 T cell receptor beta chains below, sequenced in a study of post-analysis software for immune sequencing data. General study points: TRBV5-6, TRBV5-1 and TRBV20-1 were among roughly five TRBV segments more frequent in patients than controls.

Unique molecular identifiers featured in each of the TCR beta cDNA libraries. TCRdb itself ran the PCR reads through MiXCR, one entry per CDR3 protein. The sample has some 690,000 distinct CDR3 sequences; roughly three fifths are singletons. These receptors are not linked to any known antigen. Sequences were obtained from blood. Receptor source: a girl aged 2 to 10 with multiple sclerosis.

V usage is TRBV20-1 and J usage is TRBJ2-3, with 10 bases fitting TRBD2. CDR1 is DFQATT and CDR2 is SNEGSKA in the germline V gene (reference sequence). Trimming at V came to 3 bases and at J to 4 bases, leaving 13 bases not matched to a gene. CDR3 length: 17 residues. CDR3 amino acids: CSASALAGANGADTQYF. The CDR3 region has the DNA TGCAGTGCTAGCGCCCTAGCGGGAGCTAATGGCGCAGATACGCAGTATTTT.

The chain has TRBV20-1 and TRBJ2-1, with TRBD2 matching 9 bases. CDR1 DFQATT and CDR2 SNEGSKA come from the germline V gene (reference sequence). The CDR3 sequence is 16 residues long. V dropped 6 bases and J dropped 4; count of bases not matched to a gene: 13. CDR3 region: CSASRPGTSRYNEQFF. In DNA, the CDR3 is TGCAGTGCATCGCGACCTGGGACTAGCCGGTACAATGAGCAGTTCTTC.

This clonotype has only a few counts. The chain joins TRBV6-2 or TRBV6-3 to TRBJ1-1; D perhaps matches TRBD1 (6 bases). The CDR3 contains 13 residues. CDR1 MNHEY and CDR2 SVGEGT come from the germline V gene. Deletions cut 5 bases from V and 6 bases from J, with 13 bases between. CDR3 nucleotides: TGTGCCAGCAGTGACAGGAGACGGTCTGAAGCTTTCTTT. This codes for CASSDRRRSEAFF.

This clonotype was seen more than once but under ten times. V usage is TRBV6-2 or TRBV6-3 and J usage is TRBJ2-1, with 11 bases lining up with TRBD1. The CDR3 is 18 amino acids. Germline lookup yields CDR1 MNHEY and CDR2 SVGEGT. The trim removed 6 bases at V and 3 bases at J, leaving 13 bases unmatched. This CDR3 is CASRGRDRGTLYYNEQFF. CDR3 in DNA: TGTGCCAGCAGAGGACGGGACAGGGGGACCCTCTACTACAATGAGCAGTTCTTC.

The V and J genes are TRBV10-3 and TRBJ1-1; 7 positions agree with TRBD1. The V and J ends lost 3 bases and 3 bases, in that order; junction bases with no gene match: 4. Germline CDR1 ENHRY, CDR2 SYGVKD. The CDR3 has 14 amino acids. The CDR3 nucleotides read TGTGCCATCAGTGACTGGGACAGCCACACTGAAGCTTTCTTT. Protein: CAISDWDSHTEAFF.

This clonotype was seen more than once but under ten times. The chain employs TRBV6-1 and TRBJ2-5; possible D gene TRBD1, 6 bases. The CDR3 is 14 residues long. Trimming left V 11 bases short and J 1 base short, with 17 bases between. CDR1 and CDR2 (germline): MNHNS, SASEGT. The CDR3 loop is CAATEQGPQETQYF. Here the CDR3 DNA reads TGTGCCGCCACCGAACAGGGCCCCCAAGAGACCCAGTACTTC.

The genes are TRBV29-1 and TRBJ1-2; no clear D. V was cut by 6 bases and J by 0 bases, with 8 bases left in between. The CDR3 loop spans 12 amino acids. Germline V CDR1 and CDR2: SQVTM, ANQGSEA. CDR3 region: CSVWTTNYGYTF. The CDR3 nucleotides read TGCAGCGTCTGGACCACTAACTATGGCTACACCTTC.

The rearrangement links TRBV5-6 to TRBJ2-7; the D is unclear. The CDR3 has 14 amino acids. V was clipped by 0 bases and J by 3 bases, with 10 bases between them. Per germline, CDR1 SGHDT and CDR2 YYEEEE. The CDR3 coding sequence is TGTGCCAGCAGCTTGGCCGGGCAGGACTACGAGCAGTACTTC. It yields the protein CASSLAGQDYEQYF. Full variable domain (missing parts from reference TRBV5-6 and TRBJ2-7): DAGVTQSPTHLIKTRGQQVTLRCSPKSGHDTVSWYQQALGQGPQFIFQYYEEEERQRGNFPDRFSGHQFPNYSSELNVNALLLGDSALYLCASSLAGQDYEQYFGPGTRLTVT.

The chain uses TRBV30 and TRBJ2-1; the D gene is possibly TRBD2 (6 bases). With 7 bases removed from V and 4 bases from J, the gap between germline ends came to 17 bases. CDR3 length: 14 amino acids. Germline V lookup: CDR1 GTSNPN, CDR2 SVGIG (reference sequence). The CDR3 sequence is CAYGSRTKYNEQFF. CDR3 nucleotides: TGTGCCTACGGTAGTCGGACTAAATACAATGAGCAGTTCTTC.

This clonotype was picked up one time. The gene calls are TRBV7-6 and TRBJ2-5; D is unclear. This CDR3 is built from 16 residues. V gave up 5 bases and J gave up 1 base, with 17 bases separating them. Germline V gene data show CDR1 as SGHVS and CDR2 as FNYEAQ. The CDR3 here is CASSPPLGRFQETQYF. The CDR3 nucleotides are TGTGCCAGCAGCCCCCCCCTTGGACGGTTCCAAGAGACCCAGTACTTC.

The chain is built from TRBV18 and TRBJ2-3, with 7 bases that match TRBD1. Germline CDR1 reads KGHSH; CDR2 reads LQKENI. The J segment lost 4 bases and the V segment lost 3 bases, leaving 4 bases of the junction unmatched. CDR3 length equals 14 residues. The DNA of the CDR3 is TGTGCCAGCTCACCGTCCCAGGGGGCAGATACGCAGTATTTT. Amino acids: CASSPSQGADTQYF.

This clonotype came up once. The chain recombines TRBV6-6 with TRBJ2-7, with D tentatively TRBD1 or TRBD2 (6 bases each). The CDR3 runs to 16 residues. V was trimmed by 6 bases and J by 1 base, leaving 19 bases between them. Germline CDR1 reads MNHNY; CDR2 reads SVGAGI (reference sequence). The CDR3 is CASSPRGPRGSYEQYF. For the CDR3, the DNA is TGTGCCAGCAGCCCCCGGGGGCCCCGAGGATCCTACGAGCAGTACTTC.

This clonotype occurred a few times. The V call is TRBV18, the J call TRBJ2-3; TRBD1 aligns across 7 bases. Per the germline V gene, CDR1 is KGHSH and CDR2 is LQKENI. The length of the CDR3 is 15 residues. V gave up 6 bases and J gave up 2 bases; unmatched junction bases: 8. The CDR3 loop reads CASSHRDRLTDTQYF. CDR3 nucleotide sequence: TGTGCCAGCTCTCACCGGGACAGACTCACAGATACGCAGTATTTT.

This clonotype was detected many times. The gene calls are TRBV29-1 and TRBJ1-1, with D perhaps TRBD1 (6 bases). V lost 3 bases and J lost 3, with 11 bases in between. The germline V gene has CDR1 SQVTM and CDR2 ANQGSEA. CDR3 size: 13 residues. The CDR3 coding sequence is TGCAGCGTTGACGGGGGCGAGTACACTGAAGCTTTCTTT. It codes for CSVDGGEYTEAFF.

The chain carries TRBV5-1 and TRBJ2-3; D gene ambiguous. The length of the CDR3 is 15 residues. CDR1 SGHRS and CDR2 YFSETQ come from the germline V gene. Deletions cut 0 bases from V and 5 bases from J, with 13 bases between. The CDR3 reads CASSLVGKIIDTQYF. The CDR3 nucleotides are TGCGCCAGCAGCTTGGTCGGCAAGATCATAGATACGCAGTATTTT.

The chain links TRBV3-1 to TRBJ1-6, with a tentative D call TRBD1 (5 bases). The V end lost 4 bases, the J end lost 10 bases, and 11 bases lay between the germline ends. Germline loops: CDR1 LGHDT, CDR2 YNNKEL (reference sequence). This CDR3 has 13 amino acids. The DNA of the CDR3 is TGTGCCAGCAGCCGACAGACTACATCACCCCTCCACTTT. Encoded protein: CASSRQTTSPLHF.

The V call is TRBV5-1, the J call TRBJ2-1, with D possibly matching TRBD2 (6 bases). Trimming took off 4 bases at V and 6 bases at J, with 11 bases between the two ends. This CDR3 is built from 13 residues. Germline V gene data show CDR1 as SGHRS and CDR2 as YFSETQ. This CDR3 is CASSTNGGNEQFF. The CDR3 DNA follows: TGCGCCAGCAGCACGAACGGGGGCAATGAGCAGTTCTTC. Drawing the rest from reference TRBV5-1 and TRBJ2-1, the complete variable domain is KAGVTQTPRYLIKTRGQQVTLSCSPISGHRSVSWYQQTPGQGLQFLFEYFSETQRNKGNFPGRFSGRQFSNSRSEMNVSTLELGDSALYLCASSTNGGNEQFFGPGTRLTVL.

This sequence joins TRBV25-1 and TRBJ1-4; D is uncertain. Trimming removed 6 bases from V and 8 bases from J, with 7 bases in between. This CDR3 has 11 residues. Germline values: CDR1 MGHDK, CDR2 SYGVNS. CDR3 nucleotide sequence: TGTGCCAGCAGCCGTTGGGAAAAACTGTTTTTT. Its protein is CASSRWEKLFF.

This clonotype was found a few times. The chain links TRBV10-3 to TRBJ1-6; D not certain. Germline V CDR1 and CDR2: ENHRY, SYGVKD. The V end lost 5 bases, the J end lost 9 bases, and 14 bases lay between the germline ends. This CDR3 spans 14 amino acids. This CDR3 reads CAISPQLSASPLHF. In nucleotides, the CDR3 is TGTGCCATCAGTCCACAACTCTCGGCTTCACCCCTCCACTTT.

This clonotype came up a few times. The chain recombines TRBV12-3 or TRBV12-4 with TRBJ2-7; tentative D call: TRBD2 (6 bases). The V end lost 5 bases, the J end lost 2 bases, and 13 bases lay between the germline ends. This CDR3 spans 14 amino acids. DNA for the CDR3: TGTGCCAGCAGTCCCGGGACTCTTCCCTACGAGCAGTACTTC. It yields the protein CASSPGTLPYEQYF.

The chain carries TRBV12-3 or TRBV12-4 and TRBJ2-5, with D uncertain. The end of the DNA is better explained by TRBJ2-7, so the J call may be wrong. The CDR3 consists of 13 residues. CDR3 DNA sequence: TGTGCCAGCAGTTTTTACTTAGACTACGAGCAGTACTTC. Translation gives CASSFYLDYEQYF.

This clonotype was counted only a few times. V usage is TRBV4-3 and J usage is TRBJ2-1; weak D call: TRBD2 (6 bases). The CDR3 contains 16 residues. The germline V and J ends were trimmed by 0 bases and 0 bases, with 9 bases remaining between them. The germline V gene has CDR1 LGHNA and CDR2 YSLEER. The CDR3 bases are TGCGCCAGCAGCCAAGATGGGGGGAACTCCTACAATGAGCAGTTCTTC. Protein sequence: CASSQDGGNSYNEQFF.

V gene TRBV24-1 combines with J gene TRBJ1-5; D not resolved. Germline V gene lookup returns CDR1 KGHDR and CDR2 SFDVKD. V dropped 4 bases and J dropped 0 bases, with 6 bases sitting between them. The CDR3 contains 14 residues. The CDR3 DNA is TGTGCCACCAGTGACCAGAATAGCAATCAGCCCCAGCATTTT. It yields the protein CATSDQNSNQPQHF.

The rearrangement uses TRBV30 and TRBJ2-3; either TRBD1 or TRBD2 may fit D (5 bases each). The length of the CDR3 is 14 residues. Trimming removed 2 bases from V and 1 base from J, with 10 bases in between. The germline V gene has CDR1 GTSNPN and CDR2 SVGIG (reference sequence). The CDR3 DNA follows: TGTGCCTGGAGTCAAGGGGACGGCACAGATACGCAGTATTTT. Its translation is CAWSQGDGTDTQYF.

This clonotype was picked up a small number of times. V gene TRBV27 combines with J gene TRBJ2-1, with D tentatively TRBD2 (7 bases). Deletions cut 1 base from V and 10 bases from J, with 23 bases between. CDR3 length: 17 amino acids. CDR1 is MNHEY, CDR2 SMNVEV, per germline (reference sequence). CDR3 loop: CASSLLVSAGALEEQFF. The CDR3 bases are TGTGCCAGCAGTTTATTAGTATCGGCGGGGGCCTTGGAGGAGCAGTTCTTC.

CDR3 DNA sequence: TGTGCCAGCAGTGGGATCGGGACAGGGAACTATGGCTACACCTTC. This codes for CASSGIGTGNYGYTF. This sequence joins TRBV12-3 or TRBV12-4 and TRBJ1-2; 9 nucleotides agree with TRBD1. The CDR3 runs to 15 residues. The ends lost 5 bases at V and 2 bases at J; junction bases unmatched: 6.

The V call is TRBV12-3 or TRBV12-4, the J call TRBJ2-7; 12 bases are shared with TRBD1. Trimming took 6 bases from V and 10 from J; bases not matched to a gene: 7. This CDR3 spans 13 amino acids. The CDR3 DNA follows: TGTGCCAGCAGCCGGGGGACAGGGGGCATACAGTACTTC. It codes for CASSRGTGGIQYF.

This chain joins TRBV6-2 or TRBV6-3 and TRBJ2-5; possible D gene TRBD2, 5 bases. The J call may be incorrect, as the DNA end agrees better with TRBJ2-7. This CDR3 has 13 amino acids. Germline CDR1 is MNHEY and CDR2 is SVGEGT. CDR3 residues: CASSYGGLYEQYF. DNA of the CDR3: TGTGCCAGCAGTTACGGAGGTCTCTACGAGCAGTACTTC.

Remarks on this clonotype: A read error may produce the germline difference seen at one junction end. The chain has TRBV29-1 and TRBJ2-3, with D perhaps TRBD1 (6 bases). This CDR3 region has 15 residues. The V gene's germline CDR1 is SQVTM and CDR2 ANQGSEA. CDR3 in amino acids: CSVSEGHLLTDAQYF. The CDR3 coding sequence is TGCAGCGTCAGTGAGGGACATCTCCTCACAGATGCGCAGTATTTT.

The rearrangement links TRBV4-1 to TRBJ2-1, with TRBD2 as a possible D gene (5 bases). Looked up from germline, CDR1 is MGHRA and CDR2 is YSYEKL. The CDR3 covers 18 residues. Trimming took off 1 base at V and 7 bases at J, with 23 bases between the two ends. CDR3 protein: CASSQGSRAELIRNEQFF. The CDR3 nucleotides read TGCGCCAGCAGCCAAGGATCCAGAGCGGAGCTCATTAGGAATGAGCAGTTCTTC.